This T cell receptor beta chain was obtained from a study of blood T cells in healthy people across ages. Per sample, extraction of total RNA gave at least 6 micrograms in every case. V was cut by 8 bases and J by 0 bases, with 17 bases left in between. This CDR3 contains 16 residues. CDR1 and CDR2 from the germline V gene are MNHEY and SVGAGI. It was with a sample-barcoded 5' primer and a J-beta primer mix that a second PCR of roughly 7 to 11 cycles was run. The authors tagged each cDNA molecule using a template-switch adaptor with 12 random nucleotides. TCRdb ran MiXCR on the 5' RACE reads and lists one entry per CDR3 protein. The table shows 650,000 to 800,000 distinct CDR3 sequences, with roughly half occurring only once. General observations from the study: Higher diversity, along with more naive CD4+ cells, distinguished long-lived donors from aged donors. Roughly linear declines in TCR beta diversity per million T cells occurred with age.

This clonotype was picked up many times. Its antigen is not known. The receptor's source is a woman of 80 years or more in good health. This chain links TRBV6-5 with TRBJ2-4, with a weak D call TRBD1 (5 bases). Specimen: blood. The DNA of the CDR3 is TGTGCCAGCGCCCCAGGTGGGGCCCTAGCCAAAAACATTCAGTACTTC. It specifies CASAPGGALAKNIQYF.